These 10 T cell receptor beta chains came from one sample sequenced in a study of T cell responses to AZD1222 COVID-19 vaccine. The assay was immunoSEQ multiplex PCR, and TCRdb's table has in-frame clones only and misses some. This sample has fewer than 120,000 clones, with around 81% found just once. The sample consisted of peripheral blood, taken on day 0 of AZD1222 vaccination. The receptor set was obtained from an adult in good health.

A note on this clone: At one end, the junction sequence differs from germline, possibly due to a read error. The gene calls are TRBV5-5 and TRBJ2-3; 12 bases match TRBD2. The CDR3 loop spans 19 amino acids. The germline V gene encodes CDR1 SGHKS and CDR2 YYEKEE (reference sequence). CDR3: CANSSTLAGGPGSTDTQYF. The CDR3 DNA reads as TGTGCCAACAGCAGTACCCTAGCGGGGGGGCCGGGGTCCACAGATACGCAGTATTTT.

The chain uses TRBV7-2 and TRBJ2-5, with D maybe TRBD2 (5 bases). This CDR3 contains 16 residues. Germline V gene data show CDR1 as SGHTA and CDR2 as FQGNSA. V lost 1 base, J lost 3 bases, and 15 bases lay in between. DNA for the CDR3: TGTGCCAGCAGCTTAGACCGGGGTTGGTTGAAAGAGACCCAGTACTTC. Amino acids: CASSLDRGWLKETQYF.

The rearrangement uses TRBV7-2 and TRBJ1-2; possible D gene TRBD1, 5 bases. This CDR3 comprises 14 residues. The germline gives CDR1 SGHTA, CDR2 FQGNSA. V lost 0 bases, J lost 8 bases, and 13 bases lay in between. This CDR3 reads CASSLAVSGQGYTF. CDR3 nucleotide sequence: TGTGCCAGCAGCTTAGCAGTATCAGGGCAGGGCTACACCTTC.

This rearrangement joins TRBV7-9 to TRBJ2-3, with TRBD2 identical over 9 bases. V shed 3 bases and J 3 bases; nucleotides not matched to a gene: 7. The CDR3 contains 16 residues. Per the germline V gene, CDR1 is SEHNR and CDR2 is FQNEAQ (reference sequence). CDR3 protein: CASSFQSGGPTDTQYF. The DNA of the CDR3 is TGTGCCAGCAGCTTCCAAAGCGGGGGGCCTACAGATACGCAGTATTTT.

The chain has TRBV28 and TRBJ2-7; 10 bases map to TRBD2. In germline, CDR1 is MDHEN, CDR2 SYDVKM. J lost 3 bases, V lost 6 bases, and 5 bases had no gene match. CDR3 length equals 14 residues. The CDR3 loop is CASRRTSGNYEQYF. The CDR3 DNA is TGTGCCAGCAGACGGACTAGCGGAAACTACGAGCAGTACTTC.

The rearrangement links TRBV7-9 to TRBJ2-5; TRBD1 matches at 8 bases. CDR1 SEHNR and CDR2 FQNEAQ come from the germline V gene (reference sequence). The length of the CDR3 is 15 residues. V lost 5 bases and J lost 3; bases outside the gene matches: 8. This CDR3 reads CASSPWTGRKETQYF. CDR3 coding DNA: TGTGCCAGCAGCCCCTGGACAGGGCGAAAAGAGACCCAGTACTTC.

Only a few counts were recorded for this clone. The CDR3 loop is CASSYNAGGSNTEAFF. CDR3 in DNA: TGCGCCAGCAGCTACAATGCAGGGGGCAGTAACACTGAAGCTTTCTTT. The chain carries TRBV5-1 and TRBJ1-1; TRBD1 agrees at 8 bases. Germline CDR1 is SGHRS and CDR2 is YFSETQ. CDR3 length: 16 residues. With 3 bases clipped from V and 2 bases from J, the junction kept 9 bases outside the gene matches. The full variable domain, with the rest looked up from reference TRBV5-1 and TRBJ1-1, is KAGVTQTPRYLIKTRGQQVTLSCSPISGHRSVSWYQQTPGQGLQFLFEYFSETQRNKGNFPGRFSGRQFSNSRSEMNVSTLELGDSALYLCASSYNAGGSNTEAFFGQGTRLTVV.

J is TRBJ2-7 and V is TRBV19; possibly TRBD1 for D (5 bases). Per the germline V gene, CDR1 is LNHDA and CDR2 is SQIVND (reference sequence). The V and J ends lost 7 bases and 1 base respectively, with 17 bases between them. CDR3 size: 15 residues. CDR3 bases: TGTGCCAGTACGCAATTGGGGCAGGGTTCCTACGAGCAGTACTTC. It specifies CASTQLGQGSYEQYF.

The rearrangement links TRBV5-6 to TRBJ2-7; possible D gene TRBD2, 6 bases. V lost 0 bases, J lost 2 bases, and 15 bases lay in between. This CDR3 contains 16 residues. Per the germline V gene, CDR1 is SGHDT and CDR2 is YYEEEE. The CDR3: CASSLGTSLRTYEQYF. Here the CDR3 DNA reads TGTGCCAGCAGCTTGGGTACTAGCCTCAGGACCTACGAGCAGTACTTC.

J is TRBJ2-1 and V is TRBV28; D gene ambiguous. In germline, CDR1 is MDHEN, CDR2 SYDVKM. The CDR3 contains 15 residues. The germline V and J ends were trimmed by 4 bases and 2 bases, with 12 bases remaining between them. Written as DNA, the CDR3 is TGTGCCAGCAGTTCCGCGGCCGGCACCTACAATGAGCAGTTCTTC. This codes for CASSSAAGTYNEQFF.